The 27 T cell receptor beta chains below were found in one sample sequenced in a study of T cell responses to AZD1222 COVID-19 vaccine. Generated by immunoSEQ multiplex PCR, the TCRdb table keeps only in-frame clones and is missing some. The table shows about 84,000 clones, with approximately 90% occurring only once. The source material was peripheral blood, sampled on day 0 of AZD1222 vaccination. These TCRs come from an adult in good health.

The CDR3 nucleotides are TGTGCCAGCAGTAGGGGTGGGGACATCTACAATGAGCAGTTCTTC. As protein: CASSRGGDIYNEQFF. This chain uses TRBV7-2 with TRBJ2-1, with a weak D call TRBD1 (6 bases). Germline values: CDR1 SGHTA, CDR2 FQGNSA. The CDR3 runs 15 residues. Trimming removed 6 bases at V and 3 bases at J, with 15 bases between.

This chain connects TRBV2 to TRBJ2-1; D is perhaps TRBD1 or TRBD2 (5 bases each). This CDR3 spans 19 amino acids. Germline assignment: CDR1 SNHLY and CDR2 FYNNEI. Between the trimmed V and J ends, which lost 3 bases and 2 bases, there was a span of 23 bases. The CDR3 nucleotides read TGTGCCAGCAGTGAGCGACTATATGGGGGTTGGGCAACCTACAATGAGCAGTTCTTC. Protein product: CASSERLYGGWATYNEQFF.

This chain joins TRBV11-3 and TRBJ2-1, with 7 bases fitting TRBD2. The CDR3 is 15 amino acids. The V segment lost 10 bases and the J segment 0 bases; nucleotides outside the gene matches: 9. CDR1 and CDR2 (germline): SGHNT, YENEEA. This CDR3 is CAIPRASGSYNEQFF. For the CDR3, the DNA is TGTGCCATCCCCAGGGCTAGCGGCTCCTACAATGAGCAGTTCTTC. The complete variable domain, with remaining parts taken from reference TRBV11-3 and TRBJ2-1, reads EAGVVQSPRYKIIEKKQPVAFWCNPISGHNTLYWYLQNLGQGPELLIRYENEEAVDDSQLPKDRFSAERLKGVDSTLKIQPAELGDSAVYLCAIPRASGSYNEQFFGPGTRLTVL.

The chain has TRBV29-1 and TRBJ2-5; 7 bases fit TRBD2. The CDR3 spans 15 residues. V lost 1 base, J lost 2 bases, and 7 bases stayed unmatched. The germline V gene encodes CDR1 SQVTM and CDR2 ANQGSEA. The CDR3 nucleotides are TGCAGCGTTGAAGGACTACCGGGGGGACAAGAGACCCAGTACTTC. Protein product: CSVEGLPGGQETQYF.

This chain links TRBV3-1 (or the pseudogene TRBV3-2) with TRBJ2-5, with D unclear. CDR3 length equals 14 residues. In germline, CDR1 is LGHDT, CDR2 YNNKEL (reference sequence). V lost 3 bases and J 2 bases, leaving 10 bases between the germline ends. CDR3 nucleotides: TGTGCCAGCAGCCAGAGCGCGCTGCAAGAGACCCAGTACTTC. Its translation: CASSQSALQETQYF.

This chain uses TRBV3-1 (or the pseudogene TRBV3-2) with TRBJ1-3; D not certain. V was pared by 4 bases and J by 0 bases, with 1 base between. The CDR3 length is 12 residues. The germline gives CDR1 LGHDT, CDR2 YNNKEL (reference sequence). The chain's CDR3 is CASSRSGNTIYF. The CDR3 coding sequence is TGTGCCAGCAGCCGCTCTGGAAACACCATATATTTT.

The V and J genes are TRBV5-1 and TRBJ2-5, with D possibly TRBD1 on 5 matching bases. V was cut by 0 bases and J by 6 bases, with 12 bases left in between. The CDR3 loop spans 14 amino acids. Germline V lookup: CDR1 SGHRS, CDR2 YFSETQ. CDR3 loop: CASSLESRAQTQYF. The CDR3 coding sequence is TGCGCCAGCAGCTTGGAAAGCAGGGCACAGACCCAGTACTTC.

The V call is TRBV27, the J call TRBJ1-6; weak D call: TRBD1 (6 bases). The CDR3 spans 14 residues. The germline V and J ends were trimmed by 6 bases and 5 bases, with 11 bases remaining between them. The V gene's germline CDR1 is MNHEY and CDR2 SMNVEV (reference sequence). The CDR3 DNA is TGTGCCAGCAGGACAGGTGCCAATAATTCACCCCTCCACTTT. Residues: CASRTGANNSPLHF.

J is TRBJ2-2 and V is TRBV30; a weak D match, TRBD1 (6 bases). From germline, CDR1 is GTSNPN and CDR2 SVGIG (reference sequence). Trimming took off 2 bases at V and 2 bases at J, with 24 bases between the two ends. The length of the CDR3 is 19 residues. The chain's CDR3 is CAWSPLGRQVAVNTGELFF. The CDR3 coding sequence is TGTGCCTGGAGTCCCTTGGGGAGACAGGTTGCCGTTAACACCGGGGAGCTGTTTTTT.

The chain is built from TRBV6-6 and TRBJ1-1; D gene ambiguous. V shed 0 bases and J shed 5 bases, with 10 bases lying between them. This CDR3 has 14 residues. CDR1 is MNHNY and CDR2 is SVGAGI in the germline V gene (reference sequence). The CDR3 protein is CASSYSTPGTEAFF. Written as DNA, the CDR3 is TGTGCCAGCAGTTACTCGACCCCCGGTACTGAAGCTTTCTTT.

The gene calls are TRBV15 and TRBJ2-7; 8 bases are a match to TRBD2. The CDR3 has 15 amino acids. After removal of 0 bases from V and 3 bases from J, the junction contained 4 bases not matched to a gene. CDR1 LNHNV and CDR2 YYDKDF come from the germline V gene (reference sequence). CDR3 in DNA: TGTGCCACCAGCAGAGATTTCAGCGGGAGCTACGAGCAGTACTTC. This gives the protein CATSRDFSGSYEQYF.

This CDR3 is CASSQDGGGLSYEQYF. As DNA, the CDR3 is TGCGCCAGCAGCCAAGATGGCGGGGGACTCTCCTACGAGCAGTACTTC. This rearrangement joins TRBV4-1 to TRBJ2-7; 7 nucleotides align to TRBD2. The CDR3 length is 16 residues. Germline lookup yields CDR1 MGHRA and CDR2 YSYEKL. V was clipped by 0 bases and J by 0 bases; unmatched bases: 5.

The V gene is TRBV5-1, the J gene TRBJ1-1; D remains ambiguous. Germline CDR1 reads SGHRS; CDR2 reads YFSETQ. The CDR3 loop spans 13 amino acids. The V and J ends lost 0 bases and 3 bases respectively, with 6 bases between them. The CDR3 DNA reads TGCGCCAGCAGCTTGGGCGTAGACACTGAAGCTTTCTTT. It is translated as CASSLGVDTEAFF. The variable domain in full, with the rest retrieved from reference TRBV5-1 and TRBJ1-1, is KAGVTQTPRYLIKTRGQQVTLSCSPISGHRSVSWYQQTPGQGLQFLFEYFSETQRNKGNFPGRFSGRQFSNSRSEMNVSTLELGDSALYLCASSLGVDTEAFFGQGTRLTVV.

The chain joins TRBV28 to TRBJ2-1; weak D call: TRBD2 (6 bases). Germline assignment: CDR1 MDHEN and CDR2 SYDVKM. V lost 2 bases, J lost 14 bases, and 13 bases lay in between. This CDR3 contains 12 residues. CDR3 region: CASSLPGSDEFF. The CDR3, as DNA: TGTGCCAGCAGTTTACCCGGGAGCGATGAGTTCTTC.

The gene calls are TRBV28 and TRBJ1-1; 7 nucleotides line up with TRBD1. CDR1 is MDHEN, CDR2 SYDVKM, per germline. The CDR3 covers 12 residues. V dropped 5 bases and J dropped 7; count of bases not matched to a gene: 4. CDR3 amino acids: CASSKTGIEAFF. The CDR3 region has the DNA TGTGCCAGCAGTAAGACAGGGATTGAAGCTTTCTTT.

For this clone: The sample has other DNA sequences that encode this CDR3 too. The chain couples TRBV7-2 to TRBJ2-4, with no clear D. CDR3 size: 13 residues. V shed 1 base and J shed 8 bases, with 9 bases lying between them. The germline CDR1 and CDR2 sequences are SGHTA and FQGNSA. Here the CDR3 DNA reads TGTGCCAGCAGCTTAGGAGGAAGGGACATTCAGTACTTC. It yields the protein CASSLGGRDIQYF.

The CDR3 here is CASSSQGARGEKLFF. The CDR3 bases are TGTGCCAGCAGTTCACAGGGGGCGAGAGGTGAAAAACTGTTTTTT. The genes are TRBV28 and TRBJ1-4; 9 bases agree with TRBD1. The germline V gene has CDR1 MDHEN and CDR2 SYDVKM. V was pared by 4 bases and J by 7 bases, with 7 bases of the junction left unmatched. The CDR3 has 15 residues.

This chain links TRBV10-1 with TRBJ1-3; 8 nucleotides agree with TRBD1. V was clipped by 10 bases and J by 2 bases; unmatched bases: 7. The germline V gene has CDR1 WNHNN and CDR2 SYGVQD (reference sequence). The length of the CDR3 is 14 residues. CDR3 nucleotides: TGCGCCACCGCAACGGACAGGGCTGGAAACACCATATATTTT. Protein: CATATDRAGNTIYF.

V usage is TRBV28 and J usage is TRBJ1-3; a weak D match, TRBD1 (6 bases). Trimming removed 6 bases from V and 8 bases from J, with 17 bases in between. This CDR3 is 14 amino acids long. In germline, CDR1 is MDHEN, CDR2 SYDVKM. In nucleotides, the CDR3 is TGTGCCAGCAGCAGGGACACGAGGGTGGACACCATATATTTT. Protein sequence: CASSRDTRVDTIYF.

The chain links TRBV18 to TRBJ2-5; 13 bases are a match to TRBD2. The CDR3 length is 16 residues. In germline, CDR1 is KGHSH, CDR2 LQKENI. Germline trimming cut 3 bases from V and 5 bases from J; bases unmatched to any gene: 6. In DNA form, the CDR3 reads TGTGCCAGCTCACCTGGACTAGCGGGAGCAGGGGAGACCCAGTACTTC. Encoded protein: CASSPGLAGAGETQYF.

The chain uses TRBV28 and TRBJ1-2; TRBD1 might be the D (6 bases). CDR3 size: 14 residues. V lost 10 bases and J 0 bases, leaving 15 bases between the germline ends. Germline CDR1 MDHEN, CDR2 SYDVKM. As DNA, the CDR3 is TGTGCCAACCAACAGGGAAGCCCTAACTATGGCTACACCTTC. Encoded protein: CANQQGSPNYGYTF.

CDR3 DNA sequence: TGTGCCAGCAGCGGGAGCGACCTGGGGGAGCAGTACTTC. It specifies CASSGSDLGEQYF. The chain links TRBV9 to TRBJ2-7, with D uncertain. The CDR3 is made up of 13 amino acids. Germline-derived CDR1 and CDR2 are SGDLS and YYNGEE. V was cut by 3 bases and J by 7 bases, with 14 bases left in between.

The chain carries TRBV6-5 and TRBJ1-1, with D uncertain. The length of the CDR3 is 12 residues. Trimming pared 0 bases from V and 11 bases from J, leaving 10 bases between. CDR1 is MNHEY and CDR2 is SVGAGI in the germline V gene. The CDR3 sequence: CASSYSGEQAFF. The DNA for the CDR3 is TGTGCCAGCAGTTACTCAGGAGAGCAGGCTTTCTTT.

V and J are TRBV7-3 and TRBJ2-2; D is uncertain. V lost 4 bases and J lost 0, with 6 bases in between. The germline CDR1 and CDR2 sequences are SGHTA and FQGTGA. This CDR3 comprises 14 residues. The CDR3 coding sequence is TGTGCCAGCAGCTCGGAGACGAACACCGGGGAGCTGTTTTTT. Its translation: CASSSETNTGELFF. The variable domain in full, with the rest retrieved from reference TRBV7-3 and TRBJ2-2, is GAGVSQTPSNKVTEKGKYVELRCDPISGHTALYWYRQSLGQGPEFLIYFQGTGAADDSGLPNDRFFAVRPEGSVSTLKIQRTERGDSAVYLCASSSETNTGELFFGEGSRLTVL.

V and J are TRBV7-9 and TRBJ1-6; D possibly corresponds to TRBD1 (5 bases). The CDR3 is 17 residues long. Germline loops: CDR1 SEHNR, CDR2 FQNEAQ (reference sequence). V was trimmed by 2 bases and J by 7 bases, leaving 18 bases between them. This CDR3 reads CASSLPRRQGQNSPLHF. The DNA for the CDR3 is TGTGCCAGCAGCTTACCCCGCCGCCAGGGCCAAAATTCACCCCTCCACTTT.

The genes are TRBV6-5 and TRBJ2-7; the match to TRBD1 covers 9 bases. There are 15 residues in the CDR3. CDR1 and CDR2 from the germline V gene are MNHEY and SVGAGI. V was clipped by 6 bases and J by 5 bases; unmatched bases: 11. DNA of the CDR3: TGTGCCAGCAGCCGTACAGGGGGCGGCCGGGACGAGCAGTACTTC. Amino acid sequence: CASSRTGGGRDEQYF.

The chain joins TRBV2 to TRBJ2-5; D unclear. Trimming stripped 8 bases from V and 0 bases from J, with 7 bases between. Germline V gene data show CDR1 as SNHLY and CDR2 as FYNNEI. The CDR3 contains 12 residues. CDR3 DNA: TGTGCCAGCGGCGTAGACCAAGAGACCCAGTACTTC. Amino acids: CASGVDQETQYF.